This entry lists 13 T cell receptor beta chains sequenced from one sample in a study of cytomegalovirus exposure and HLA in healthy donors. Primers: 60 Vbeta forward and 13 Jbeta reverse. The method was immunoSEQ multiplex PCR; TCRdb's version includes in-frame clones alone and lacks a portion of them. This table holds roughly 110,000 clones, around 73% found once. Sequenced: PBMCs. The receptors were sampled from a man aged 30 to 39 in good health and CMV-seronegative.

This clone occurred a few times. This chain connects TRBV4-1 to TRBJ2-5, with TRBD1 identical over 9 bases. J lost 5 bases, V lost 1 base, and 2 bases had no gene match. In germline, CDR1 is MGHRA, CDR2 YSYEKL. This CDR3 comprises 14 residues. CDR3 nucleotide sequence: TGCGCCAGCAGCCAAGCCGGGACAGGGGAGACCCAGTACTTC. This sequence encodes CASSQAGTGETQYF.

The chain joins TRBV10-3 to TRBJ1-1; D is perhaps TRBD1 (5 bases). Looked up from germline, CDR1 is ENHRY and CDR2 is SYGVKD. This CDR3 comprises 14 residues. The V gene lost 2 bases and the J gene lost 1 base, with 8 bases spanning the gap. The CDR3 spells CAISEGQTNTEAFF. DNA for the CDR3: TGTGCCATCAGTGAGGGACAAACGAACACTGAAGCTTTCTTT.

The chain combines TRBV7-9 with TRBJ1-1, with 7 bases fitting TRBD1. CDR1 is SEHNR and CDR2 is FQNEAQ in the germline V gene (reference sequence). The trim removed 5 bases at V and 1 base at J, leaving 4 bases unmatched. This CDR3 has 14 amino acids. CDR3 DNA: TGTGCCAGCAGCGCGGGACAGACGAACACTGAAGCTTTCTTT. Translation gives CASSAGQTNTEAFF.

The chain couples TRBV9 to TRBJ2-3; TRBD2 matches at 7 bases. V was pared by 1 base and J by 1 base, with 3 bases of the junction left unmatched. Per the germline V gene, CDR1 is SGDLS and CDR2 is YYNGEE. The CDR3 sequence is 15 residues long. CDR3 nucleotide sequence: TGTGCCAGCAGCGTATTGGGAGGGGGCACAGATACGCAGTATTTT. This translates into CASSVLGGGTDTQYF.

The chain employs TRBV5-1 and TRBJ1-1; D is unclear. This CDR3 is built from 13 residues. CDR1 SGHRS and CDR2 YFSETQ come from the germline V gene. Between the trimmed V and J ends, which lost 0 bases and 0 bases, there was a span of 3 bases. CDR3 protein: CASSLAVNTEAFF. Here the CDR3 DNA reads TGCGCCAGCAGCTTGGCAGTGAACACTGAAGCTTTCTTT.

The rearrangement joins TRBV29-1 to TRBJ2-5, with D possibly matching TRBD1 (5 bases). Germline values: CDR1 SQVTM, CDR2 ANQGSEA. The CDR3 length is 16 residues. The V gene lost 4 bases and the J gene lost 5 bases, with 23 bases spanning the gap. CDR3 bases: TGCAGCGTTGTCCTATTCCAGGGCGCATGGGGTGAGACCCAGTACTTC. Amino acids: CSVVLFQGAWGETQYF.

The chain couples TRBV15 to TRBJ2-1; D might be TRBD1 (6 bases). This CDR3 region has 14 residues. Trimming removed 1 base from V and 7 bases from J, with 11 bases in between. Germline CDR1 is LNHNV and CDR2 is YYDKDF (reference sequence). The CDR3 DNA follows: TGTGCCACCAGCAGAGCCAGGGGAAGGAATGAGCAGTTCTTC. Its protein product is CATSRARGRNEQFF.

This sequence joins TRBV2 and TRBJ2-7, with TRBD1 identical over 7 bases. The V and J ends lost 7 bases and 3 bases, in that order; junction bases with no gene match: 9. The V gene's germline CDR1 is SNHLY and CDR2 FYNNEI. The length of the CDR3 is 14 residues. CDR3 DNA sequence: TGTGCCAGCAACCCGTCGACAGGGAACTACGAGCAGTACTTC. This gives the protein CASNPSTGNYEQYF.

The genes are TRBV19 and TRBJ2-1; 7 positions agree with TRBD1. This CDR3 has 15 amino acids. Looked up from germline, CDR1 is LNHDA and CDR2 is SQIVND (reference sequence). V was clipped by 4 bases and J by 1 base; unmatched bases: 4. CDR3 sequence reads: CASSNSGGSYNEQFF. The CDR3 region has the DNA TGTGCCAGTAGTAACTCAGGGGGATCCTACAATGAGCAGTTCTTC. Using reference TRBV19 and TRBJ2-1 for the parts outside the CDR3, the full variable domain is DGGITQSPKYLFRKEGQNVTLSCEQNLNHDAMYWYRQDPGQGLRLIYYSQIVNDFQKGDIAEGYSVSREKKESFPLTVTSAQKNPTAFYLCASSNSGGSYNEQFFGPGTRLTVL.

Remarks on this clone: Other nucleotide sequences in the sample specify the same CDR3. This chain links TRBV29-1 with TRBJ1-2; D possibly corresponds to TRBD1 (5 bases). Trimming left V 7 bases short and J 4 bases short, with 16 bases between. There are 13 residues in the CDR3. Germline CDR1 is SQVTM and CDR2 is ANQGSEA. DNA for the CDR3: TGCAGCGGGGCGACCAGGGCCGGCTATGGCTACACCTTC. It codes for CSGATRAGYGYTF.

The chain has TRBV30 and TRBJ1-2; TRBD1 agrees at 10 bases. The germline V gene has CDR1 GTSNPN and CDR2 SVGIG (reference sequence). Trimming removed 2 bases from V and 1 base from J; junction bases left unmatched: 10. The CDR3 spans 17 residues. Here the CDR3 DNA reads TGTGCCTGGAGTTCGAAGACAGGGGGCGGCTATAACTATGGCTACACCTTC. Protein product: CAWSSKTGGGYNYGYTF.

The rearrangement links TRBV27 to TRBJ2-2, with 11 bases aligning to TRBD2. Germline values: CDR1 MNHEY, CDR2 SMNVEV (reference sequence). This CDR3 comprises 16 residues. V was pared by 7 bases and J by 1 base, with 5 bases of the junction left unmatched. CDR3 in DNA: TGTGCCAGCACGCGGACTAGCGGGTTGAACACCGGGGAGCTGTTTTTT. Translated: CASTRTSGLNTGELFF.

V usage is TRBV27 and J usage is TRBJ2-3, with D unresolved. CDR3 length: 15 amino acids. CDR1 is MNHEY, CDR2 SMNVEV, per germline (reference sequence). Trimming left V 0 bases short and J 5 bases short, with 12 bases between. In DNA, the CDR3 is TGTGCCAGCAGTTTATCGAGGCCAGCAAGAGATACGCAGTATTTT. As protein: CASSLSRPARDTQYF.